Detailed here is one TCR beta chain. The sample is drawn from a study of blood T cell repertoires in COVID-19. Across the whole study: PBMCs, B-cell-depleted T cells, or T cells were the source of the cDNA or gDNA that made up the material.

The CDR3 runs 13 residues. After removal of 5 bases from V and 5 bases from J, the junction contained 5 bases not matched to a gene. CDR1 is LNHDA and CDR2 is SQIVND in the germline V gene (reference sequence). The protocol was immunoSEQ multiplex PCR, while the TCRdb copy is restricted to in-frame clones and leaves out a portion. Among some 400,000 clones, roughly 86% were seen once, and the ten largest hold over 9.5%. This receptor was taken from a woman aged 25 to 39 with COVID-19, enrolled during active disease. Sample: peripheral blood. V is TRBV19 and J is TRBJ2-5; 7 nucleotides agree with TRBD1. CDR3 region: CASSYDRAETQYF. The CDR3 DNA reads TGTGCCAGTAGTTATGACAGGGCGGAGACCCAGTACTTC.